Listed here are 29 T cell receptor beta chains from one sample, sequenced in a study of cytomegalovirus exposure and HLA in healthy donors. Sequenced by immunoSEQ multiplex PCR; TCRdb stores in-frame clones only, minus some. The table shows fewer than 200,000 clones, with around nine tenths occurring only once. Sequencing was done on a sample of PBMCs. The receptors were sampled from a man aged 30 to 45 in good health and CMV-seropositive.

V and J are TRBV7-7 and TRBJ2-1, with 8 bases lining up with TRBD2. The CDR3 covers 15 residues. Trimming removed 5 bases from V and 8 bases from J; junction bases left unmatched: 11. Germline loops: CDR1 SSHAT, CDR2 FNYEAQ (reference sequence). CDR3 DNA: TGTGCCAGCAGCCCCCGGGGCGGGGGGTCGGATGAGCAGTTCTTC. This sequence encodes CASSPRGGGSDEQFF.

This chain connects TRBV11-2 to TRBJ2-7, with TRBD2 identical over 12 bases. The V and J ends lost 4 bases and 4 bases, in that order; junction bases with no gene match: 11. CDR3 length equals 17 residues. From germline, CDR1 is SGHAT and CDR2 FQNNGV. CDR3 in amino acids: CASSSTGLAGFLYEQYF. The CDR3 region has the DNA TGTGCCAGCAGCTCGACGGGACTAGCGGGTTTTCTGTACGAGCAGTACTTC.

The gene calls are TRBV6-1 and TRBJ1-5; D is possibly TRBD1 (6 bases). This CDR3 contains 13 residues. V lost 5 bases and J 5 bases, leaving 10 bases between the germline ends. Per germline, CDR1 MNHNS and CDR2 SASEGT. The CDR3 sequence is CASSPAGDQPQHF. CDR3 DNA: TGTGCCAGCAGTCCGGCAGGGGATCAGCCCCAGCATTTT.

The V gene is TRBV6-5, the J gene TRBJ2-7; 12 nucleotides match TRBD2. Per germline, CDR1 MNHEY and CDR2 SVGAGI. CDR3 length: 13 amino acids. The V gene end was trimmed by 6 bases and the J gene end by 7 bases; junction bases not matched to a gene: 4. This chain's CDR3 is CASRSSGRGEQYF. The CDR3 DNA reads TGTGCCAGCAGATCTAGCGGGAGGGGTGAGCAGTACTTC.

This clone was detected once. This chain links TRBV12-5 with TRBJ2-7, with D perhaps TRBD2 (7 bases). The CDR3 has 17 residues. Trimming pared 3 bases from V and 2 bases from J, leaving 20 bases between. CDR1 is LGHNT and CDR2 is FRNRAP in the germline V gene. The CDR3 sequence: CASGLIAFGGPTYEQYF. CDR3 nucleotide sequence: TGTGCTAGTGGTTTAATCGCTTTCGGGGGGCCTACCTACGAGCAGTACTTC.

This chain links TRBV30 with TRBJ1-1; a weak D match, TRBD1 (5 bases). From germline, CDR1 is GTSNPN and CDR2 SVGIG (reference sequence). The V end lost 2 bases, the J end lost 3 bases, and 13 bases lay between the germline ends. The CDR3 is 14 residues long. CDR3 bases: TGTGCCTGGAGTACCACAGGTGGGGACACTGAAGCTTTCTTT. This gives the protein CAWSTTGGDTEAFF.

This clone was found once. The CDR3 DNA sequence: TGTGCCACCAGCAGAGGGGGGGTAGCCGCCGCCTACGAGCAGTACTTC. This sequence encodes CATSRGGVAAAYEQYF. The V call is TRBV15, the J call TRBJ2-7, with D tentatively TRBD2 (6 bases). Germline V CDR1 and CDR2: LNHNV, YYDKDF (reference sequence). V lost 1 base to trimming and J lost 2 bases, with 15 bases between them. The CDR3 contains 16 residues.

The CDR3 sequence: CAILAGNYGYTF. In DNA, the CDR3 is TGTGCCATCTTGGCAGGGAACTATGGCTACACCTTC. This sequence joins TRBV28 and TRBJ1-2, with TRBD1 as a possible D gene (5 bases). Per the germline V gene, CDR1 is MDHEN and CDR2 is SYDVKM. This CDR3 is 12 amino acids long. V was cut by 10 bases and J by 2 bases, with 11 bases left in between.

The chain joins TRBV20-1 to TRBJ2-3; D is ambiguous. Looked up from germline, CDR1 is DFQATT and CDR2 is SNEGSKA (reference sequence). The CDR3 has 10 residues. V was pared by 8 bases and J by 6 bases, with 9 bases between. CDR3 loop: CSLLGDTQYF. The CDR3 coding sequence is TGCAGTCTCCTTGGGGATACGCAGTATTTT.

The chain joins TRBV5-6 to TRBJ2-6; 7 nucleotides agree with TRBD1. V shed 5 bases, J shed 0 bases, and the junction held 14 bases outside the gene matches. This CDR3 has 19 residues. CDR1 is SGHDT, CDR2 YYEEEE, per germline. The CDR3 loop is CASRRSKGGDTSGANVLTF. The CDR3 DNA sequence: TGTGCCAGCAGGAGATCGAAAGGGGGCGACACCTCTGGGGCCAACGTCCTGACTTTC.

The gene calls are TRBV30 and TRBJ1-5; unclear D gene. Trimming pared 3 bases from V and 6 bases from J, leaving 15 bases between. This CDR3 contains 14 residues. Germline V gene lookup returns CDR1 GTSNPN and CDR2 SVGIG (reference sequence). The CDR3 protein is CAWSYGLGGQPQHF. The DNA of the CDR3 is TGTGCCTGGAGCTACGGACTGGGCGGTCAGCCCCAGCATTTT.

The chain combines TRBV5-1 with TRBJ1-4, with TRBD1 as a possible D gene (6 bases). Germline values: CDR1 SGHRS, CDR2 YFSETQ. This CDR3 comprises 15 residues. V was pared by 0 bases and J by 4 bases, with 10 bases between. The CDR3 DNA follows: TGCGCCAGCAGCTTGGCAACAGGGTTTAATGAAAAACTGTTTTTT. This sequence encodes CASSLATGFNEKLFF. The full variable domain, completed using reference TRBV5-1 and TRBJ1-4, is KAGVTQTPRYLIKTRGQQVTLSCSPISGHRSVSWYQQTPGQGLQFLFEYFSETQRNKGNFPGRFSGRQFSNSRSEMNVSTLELGDSALYLCASSLATGFNEKLFFGSGTQLSVL.

The V and J genes are TRBV30 and TRBJ1-4; perhaps TRBD1 as D (6 bases). The V gene's germline CDR1 is GTSNPN and CDR2 SVGIG (reference sequence). This CDR3 has 12 amino acids. Trimming removed 8 bases at V and 6 bases at J, with 13 bases between. CDR3 bases: TGTGCCCGGACAGATTTGGATGAAAAACTGTTTTTT. Protein sequence: CARTDLDEKLFF.

This clone was observed a single time. Written as DNA, the CDR3 is TGCGCCAGCAGCCCCCCGGGTAGGGAAAACGAGCAGTACTTC. It encodes CASSPPGRENEQYF. This chain connects TRBV5-1 to TRBJ2-7; D is unclear. This CDR3 spans 14 amino acids. Trimming removed 4 bases at V and 5 bases at J, with 16 bases between. Germline CDR1 reads SGHRS; CDR2 reads YFSETQ.

This clone was recorded once. This chain joins TRBV7-2 and TRBJ2-3; maybe TRBD2 (5 bases). V dropped 2 bases and J dropped 7 bases, with 19 bases sitting between them. This CDR3 has 16 residues. The germline CDR1 and CDR2 sequences are SGHTA and FQGNSA. The CDR3 here is CASSLHTGSGYHTQYF. Here the CDR3 DNA reads TGTGCCAGCAGCTTACATACGGGGTCGGGATATCATACGCAGTATTTT.

This chain uses TRBV5-1 with TRBJ2-6; D call uncertain. Germline CDR1 reads SGHRS; CDR2 reads YFSETQ. This CDR3 spans 14 amino acids. Deletions cut 1 base from V and 0 bases from J, with 2 bases between. The CDR3 is CASSLSSGANVLTF. The CDR3 DNA follows: TGCGCCAGCAGCTTGAGCTCTGGGGCCAACGTCCTGACTTTC.

CDR3 loop: CSVVRGLSPSTETQYF. For the CDR3, the DNA is TGCAGCGTTGTTCGCGGTTTGAGTCCGTCGACAGAGACCCAGTACTTC. The chain couples TRBV29-1 to TRBJ2-5; no reliable D call. This CDR3 spans 16 amino acids. With 4 bases removed from V and 4 bases from J, the gap between germline ends came to 22 bases. Germline CDR1 and CDR2: SQVTM and ANQGSEA.

The chain links TRBV6-5 to TRBJ2-7; D is perhaps TRBD2 (6 bases). The CDR3 is 15 amino acids. V lost 2 bases to trimming and J lost 2 bases, with 13 bases between them. Germline values: CDR1 MNHEY, CDR2 SVGAGI. The CDR3 DNA reads TGTGCCAGCAGTTACGGGGCGGGACCTACCTACGAGCAGTACTTC. Translation gives CASSYGAGPTYEQYF.

The chain is built from TRBV6-5 and TRBJ1-1, with D maybe TRBD1 (5 bases). CDR1 and CDR2 (germline): MNHEY, SVGAGI. Trimming took off 0 bases at V and 0 bases at J, with 8 bases between the two ends. The CDR3 loop spans 15 amino acids. CDR3 protein: CASSYSAGLNTEAFF. The CDR3 coding sequence is TGTGCCAGCAGTTACTCAGCAGGGTTGAACACTGAAGCTTTCTTT.

The gene calls are TRBV5-8 and TRBJ2-1; D tentatively reads TRBD1 or TRBD2 (5 bases each). Trimming stripped 1 base from V and 0 bases from J, with 8 bases between. The germline gives CDR1 SGHTS, CDR2 YDEGEE. This CDR3 has 15 amino acids. The CDR3, as DNA: TGTGCCAGCAGCTTGAGGGACCCCTCCTACAATGAGCAGTTCTTC. Protein: CASSLRDPSYNEQFF. Full variable domain (remainder filled in from reference TRBV5-8 and TRBJ2-1): EAGVTQSPTHLIKTRGQQATLRCSPISGHTSVYWYQQALGLGLQFLLWYDEGEERNRGNFPPRFSGRQFPNYSSELNVNALELEDSALYLCASSLRDPSYNEQFFGPGTRLTVL.

This sequence joins TRBV5-6 and TRBJ1-5; D call uncertain. This CDR3 is 13 amino acids long. Between the trimmed V and J ends, which lost 2 bases and 9 bases, there was a span of 12 bases. Germline loops: CDR1 SGHDT, CDR2 YYEEEE. This chain's CDR3 is CASSLGSLGPQHF. DNA of the CDR3: TGTGCCAGCAGCTTAGGCAGCCTGGGGCCCCAGCATTTT. Looking up the rest from reference TRBV5-6 and TRBJ1-5 gives the full variable domain: DAGVTQSPTHLIKTRGQQVTLRCSPKSGHDTVSWYQQALGQGPQFIFQYYEEEERQRGNFPDRFSGHQFPNYSSELNVNALLLGDSALYLCASSLGSLGPQHFGDGTRLSIL.

The V gene is TRBV6-4, the J gene TRBJ2-7, with TRBD2 identical over 7 bases. CDR3 length: 13 amino acids. Germline CDR1 is MRHNA and CDR2 is SNTAGT. V gave up 4 bases and J gave up 6 bases; unmatched junction bases: 6. CDR3 sequence (DNA): TGTGCCAGCAGTGTGCAGCGGGGTGGCGAGCAGTACTTC. Protein product: CASSVQRGGEQYF.

CDR3 amino acids: CASSSSQVRTGELFF. DNA of the CDR3: TGTGCCAGCAGCTCTTCACAAGTTCGGACCGGGGAGCTGTTTTTT. V gene TRBV5-4 combines with J gene TRBJ2-2; no reliable D call. From germline, CDR1 is SGHNT and CDR2 YYREEE (reference sequence). V lost 3 bases and J lost 5, with 14 bases in between. This CDR3 is built from 15 residues.

The rearrangement links TRBV27 to TRBJ2-7; D possibly corresponds to TRBD1 (5 bases). V gave up 3 bases and J gave up 7 bases, with 22 bases separating them. The CDR3 has 16 residues. The germline V gene has CDR1 MNHEY and CDR2 SMNVEV (reference sequence). The CDR3, as DNA: TGTGCCAGCAGTTTCCTAGGGGCAGGGAAAGCATTAGAGCAGTACTTC. Translating it yields CASSFLGAGKALEQYF.

V usage is TRBV28 and J usage is TRBJ1-4; D is possibly TRBD1 (5 bases). Germline V gives CDR1 MDHEN, CDR2 SYDVKM. V lost 3 bases, J lost 8 bases, and 13 bases lay in between. The CDR3 totals 14 residues. CDR3 bases: TGTGCCAGCAGTTTCCGCGGGGCTTGGGAAAAACTGTTTTTT. Translated: CASSFRGAWEKLFF.

The chain recombines TRBV15 with TRBJ2-3; TRBD2 is a possible D gene (6 bases). With 0 bases removed from V and 1 base from J, the gap between germline ends came to 11 bases. This CDR3 has 16 amino acids. The germline V gene encodes CDR1 LNHNV and CDR2 YYDKDF (reference sequence). Here the CDR3 reads CATSREPGVGTDTQYF. As DNA, the CDR3 is TGTGCCACCAGCAGAGAACCGGGGGTGGGCACAGATACGCAGTATTTT.

CDR3 sequence reads: CASSQGEGWFGTNQPQHF. Written as DNA, the CDR3 is TGCGCCAGCAGCCAGGGAGAGGGGTGGTTCGGTACTAATCAGCCCCAGCATTTT. The chain links TRBV4-1 to TRBJ1-5; D is perhaps TRBD1 (5 bases). CDR1 and CDR2 (germline): MGHRA, YSYEKL. Trimming took off 3 bases at V and 4 bases at J, with 22 bases between the two ends. The CDR3 contains 18 residues.

The rearrangement joins TRBV11-2 to TRBJ2-3; no firm D call. The length of the CDR3 is 16 residues. Trimming shortened V by 1 base and J by 1 base, and 12 bases separated the two germline ends. Germline V CDR1 and CDR2: SGHAT, FQNNGV. CDR3 sequence reads: CASSLAAGSGTDTQYF. In DNA form, the CDR3 reads TGTGCCAGCAGCTTAGCTGCAGGATCGGGCACAGATACGCAGTATTTT. The full variable domain, with the rest looked up from reference TRBV11-2 and TRBJ2-3, is EAGVAQSPRYKIIEKRQSVAFWCNPISGHATLYWYQQILGQGPKLLIQFQNNGVVDDSQLPKDRFSAERLKGVDSTLKIQPAKLEDSAVYLCASSLAAGSGTDTQYFGPGTRLTVL.

A note on this clone: A junction end diverges from the germline sequence, so it may reflect a read error. The chain is built from TRBV7-7 and TRBJ2-5, with 10 bases aligning to TRBD1. Per the germline V gene, CDR1 is SSHAT and CDR2 is FNYEAQ (reference sequence). The CDR3 has 15 amino acids. CDR3 residues: CASSLGQGSQETQYF. The CDR3, as DNA: TGTGCTAGCAGCTTGGGACAGGGGTCCCAAGAGACCCAGTACTTC.